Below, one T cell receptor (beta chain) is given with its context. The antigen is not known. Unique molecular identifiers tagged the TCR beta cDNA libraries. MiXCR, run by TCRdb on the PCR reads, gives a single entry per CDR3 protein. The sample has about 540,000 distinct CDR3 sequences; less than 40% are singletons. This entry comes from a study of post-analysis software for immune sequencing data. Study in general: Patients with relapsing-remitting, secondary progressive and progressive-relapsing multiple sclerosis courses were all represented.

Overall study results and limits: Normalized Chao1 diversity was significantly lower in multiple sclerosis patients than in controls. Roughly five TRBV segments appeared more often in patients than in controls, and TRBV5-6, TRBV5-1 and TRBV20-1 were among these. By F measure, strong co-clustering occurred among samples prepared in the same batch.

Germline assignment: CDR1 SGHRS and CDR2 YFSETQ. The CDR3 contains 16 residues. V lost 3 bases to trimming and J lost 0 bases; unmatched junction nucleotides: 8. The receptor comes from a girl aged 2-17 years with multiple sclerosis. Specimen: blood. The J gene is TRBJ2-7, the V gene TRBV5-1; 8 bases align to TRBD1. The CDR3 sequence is CASSYSGGPSSYEQYF. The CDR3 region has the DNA TGCGCCAGCAGCTACTCAGGGGGCCCGAGCTCCTACGAGCAGTACTTC.